Below are 17 T cell receptor beta chains sequenced from a single sample in a study of control samples from healthy donors and cancer patients (dated by TCRdb to the early 2020s). Library creation used the immunoSEQ multiplex PCR assay. Drawn from immuneACCESS, this table holds only the in-frame rearrangements with V and J called that TCRdb kept. Clones are partly lost; checked studies trace under half to an unresolved V gene and leave the rest unexplained. The sample table contains 95,000 to 150,000 clones; only one count was recorded for 80% to 95% of them. Clones ranked in the top ten supply 7.8% of the sample. The sample was blood. The origin of the receptors is a woman aged 18 to 35 in good health.

The J gene is TRBJ2-3, the V gene TRBV5-1; the match to TRBD1 covers 7 bases. The CDR3 is 15 amino acids. Germline V CDR1 and CDR2: SGHRS, YFSETQ. Trimming removed 4 bases from V and 4 bases from J; junction bases left unmatched: 9. The CDR3 loop reads CASSPGQSGADTQYF. CDR3 sequence (DNA): TGCGCCAGCAGCCCGGGACAGTCCGGGGCAGATACGCAGTATTTT.

The chain couples TRBV28 to TRBJ2-3; D unresolved. Germline values: CDR1 MDHEN, CDR2 SYDVKM. V dropped 2 bases and J dropped 3 bases, with 18 bases sitting between them. The CDR3 sequence is 17 residues long. The CDR3, as DNA: TGTGCCAGCAGTTTAAATATCGCGGACCCCACTACAGATACGCAGTATTTT. It encodes CASSLNIADPTTDTQYF.

V is TRBV5-5 and J is TRBJ2-1, with 13 nucleotides matching TRBD2. Per the germline V gene, CDR1 is SGHKS and CDR2 is YYEKEE (reference sequence). This CDR3 contains 16 residues. The ends lost 4 bases at V and 10 bases at J; junction bases unmatched: 11. The CDR3 DNA reads as TGTGCCAGCAGCACCGAGCCGGGACTAGCGGGACGGGAGCAGTTCTTC. This codes for CASSTEPGLAGREQFF.

The chain carries TRBV24-1 and TRBJ2-1; TRBD1 aligns across 7 bases. Unmatched junction bases numbered 7, after V lost 1 base and J lost 2 bases. Germline CDR1 reads KGHDR; CDR2 reads SFDVKD. CDR3 length equals 17 residues. CDR3 loop: CATSDFQIDRAYNEQFF. The DNA for the CDR3 is TGTGCCACCAGTGATTTTCAAATTGACAGGGCCTACAATGAGCAGTTCTTC.

The V call is TRBV30, the J call TRBJ2-7; a weak D match, TRBD2 (6 bases). Germline CDR1 is GTSNPN and CDR2 is SVGIG (reference sequence). V was trimmed by 4 bases and J by 0 bases, leaving 13 bases between them. The CDR3 has 14 amino acids. CDR3 in DNA: TGTGCCTGGACTCCGGCGGGGCTCTCCTACGAGCAGTACTTC. This sequence encodes CAWTPAGLSYEQYF.

V gene TRBV7-2 combines with J gene TRBJ2-2; 8 bases map to TRBD1. Germline CDR1 is SGHTA and CDR2 is FQGNSA. V gave up 3 bases and J gave up 5 bases; unmatched junction bases: 5. CDR3 length equals 15 residues. CDR3 region: CASSFWTGLTGELFF. The CDR3 DNA reads as TGTGCCAGCAGCTTCTGGACAGGGCTGACCGGGGAGCTGTTTTTT.

J is TRBJ2-5 and V is TRBV20-1; D is unresolved. The V end lost 3 bases, the J end lost 3 bases, and 5 bases lay between the germline ends. The CDR3 has 11 residues. Per germline, CDR1 DFQATT and CDR2 SNEGSKA (reference sequence). CDR3 region: CSASGEETQYF. DNA of the CDR3: TGCAGTGCTAGTGGGGAAGAGACCCAGTACTTC.

This clone was detected only a few times. This sequence joins TRBV12-3 or TRBV12-4 and TRBJ1-1, with D perhaps TRBD1 (5 bases). The V end lost 1 base, the J end lost 6 bases, and 9 bases lay between the germline ends. CDR3 length equals 13 residues. CDR3 nucleotide sequence: TGTGCCAGCAGTTTAGAAGGGGTAGCTGAAGCTTTCTTT. This translates into CASSLEGVAEAFF.

This rearrangement joins TRBV12-5 to TRBJ1-4; D not certain. Germline CDR1 is LGHNT and CDR2 is FRNRAP. Deletions cut 3 bases from V and 1 base from J, with 12 bases between. The CDR3 sequence is 16 residues long. The CDR3 nucleotides read TGTGCTAGTGGTTTTGAAACCAGGATAACTAATGAAAAACTGTTTTTT. As protein: CASGFETRITNEKLFF.

V usage is TRBV7-2 and J usage is TRBJ2-1, with D uncertain. The V end was cut by 5 bases, the J end by 5 bases, with 16 bases between. This CDR3 region has 15 residues. CDR1 and CDR2 (germline): SGHTA, FQGNSA. The CDR3 DNA follows: TGTGCCAGCAGCGGAAGCGTAAGCAGAAACAATGAGCAGTTCTTC. Translating gives CASSGSVSRNNEQFF.

The V and J genes are TRBV13 and TRBJ1-2; weak D call: TRBD1 (6 bases). The V and J ends lost 4 bases and 3 bases respectively, with 18 bases between them. Germline V gene lookup returns CDR1 PRHDT and CDR2 FYEKMQ (reference sequence). The CDR3 has 16 residues. The CDR3, as DNA: TGTGCCAGCAGCTCCTTAACCAGGGGATCTCACTATGGCTACACCTTC. Its translation is CASSSLTRGSHYGYTF.

V usage is TRBV28 and J usage is TRBJ1-2; the D gene is possibly TRBD1 (6 bases). The V end was cut by 5 bases, the J end by 4 bases, with 8 bases between. The CDR3 loop spans 12 amino acids. Germline V CDR1 and CDR2: MDHEN, SYDVKM. This CDR3 reads CASSLQGYGYTF. Here the CDR3 DNA reads TGTGCCAGCAGTCTACAGGGCTATGGCTACACCTTC.

V gene TRBV9 combines with J gene TRBJ1-2, with unresolved D. The V gene lost 1 base and the J gene lost 5 bases, with 15 bases spanning the gap. The germline V gene has CDR1 SGDLS and CDR2 YYNGEE. CDR3 length equals 15 residues. The CDR3 nucleotides are TGTGCCAGCAGCGTACAGAGCCTAGATTCTTATGGCTACACCTTC. This translates into CASSVQSLDSYGYTF. Using reference TRBV9 and TRBJ1-2 for the parts outside the CDR3, the full variable domain is DSGVTQTPKHLITATGQRVTLRCSPRSGDLSVYWYQQSLDQGLQFLIQYYNGEERAKGNILERFSAQQFPDLHSELNLSSLELGDSALYFCASSVQSLDSYGYTFGSGTRLTVV.

The chain combines TRBV14 with TRBJ1-1, with 7 bases lining up with TRBD1. The CDR3 covers 17 residues. Trimming removed 4 bases from V and 1 base from J; junction bases left unmatched: 12. Germline CDR1 reads SGHDN; CDR2 reads FVKESK. The CDR3 DNA reads as TGTGCCAGCAGCCTCTCCGGGACAGTGATCCCGAACACTGAAGCTTTCTTT. Translation gives CASSLSGTVIPNTEAFF.

The chain links TRBV5-6 to TRBJ2-1; D unclear. The CDR3 covers 12 residues. Trimming shortened V by 2 bases and J by 8 bases, and 8 bases separated the two germline ends. Germline CDR1 reads SGHDT; CDR2 reads YYEEEE. The CDR3, as DNA: TGTGCCAGCAGCTTCGGTGTCGATGAGCAGTTCTTC. Residues: CASSFGVDEQFF.

The chain has TRBV5-4 and TRBJ2-1, with 8 bases aligning to TRBD1. CDR1 and CDR2 (germline): SGHNT, YYREEE (reference sequence). The CDR3 runs 17 residues. With V trimmed by 2 bases and J by 5 bases, 12 bases remained unmatched. CDR3 in amino acids: CASSLPQGARGNNEQFF. CDR3 sequence (DNA): TGTGCCAGCAGCTTACCCCAGGGGGCGAGGGGAAACAATGAGCAGTTCTTC.

The V gene is TRBV28, the J gene TRBJ1-2, with a tentative D call TRBD1 (6 bases). CDR1 and CDR2 from the germline V gene are MDHEN and SYDVKM. This CDR3 has 11 amino acids. With 6 bases removed from V and 6 bases from J, the gap between germline ends came to 8 bases. The chain's CDR3 is CASSYRDGYTF. As DNA, the CDR3 is TGTGCCAGCAGCTACAGGGATGGCTACACCTTC.